This entry lists 13 T cell receptor beta chains sequenced from one sample in a study of T cell repertoires in cytomegalovirus infection (dated by TCRdb to the late 2010s). Reading the label with the study, this specimen's treatment or condition is: in vitro stimulation with specific CMV peptide epitopes to enrich CMV-specific T cells. These receptors have no known antigen. These reads were obtained on an Illumina HiSeq 1500. TCRdb's own reprocessing of the public reads used fastp at Q25 and MiXCR and kept productive beta chains. One record per CDR3 amino acid sequence lists the most common genes and DNA. The sample table lists 900,000 to 950,000 distinct CDR3 sequences, 31% of them with a count of one. Roughly 13% of the sample goes to the ten largest clones. The sequencing here drew on cultured CD8+ T cells from PBMCs, taken from culture after CMV antigen stimulation. The receptors here all came from a human donor in good health (CMV status not recorded). Some clones in this sample may be carry-over from other donors' samples.

This clonotype has a handful of counts. J is TRBJ1-1 and V is TRBV4-1; D possibly corresponds to TRBD1 (5 bases). Germline lookup yields CDR1 MGHRA and CDR2 YSYEKL. The CDR3 totals 15 residues. Trimming removed 1 base at V and 5 bases at J, with 14 bases between. For the CDR3, the DNA is TGCGCCAGCAGCCAAGCGATTGGGGCTGGGACTGAAGCTTTCTTT. This translates into CASSQAIGAGTEAFF.

This clonotype was counted between two and nine times. This rearrangement joins TRBV7-9 to TRBJ1-1; D is perhaps TRBD1 (6 bases). The CDR3 is 12 residues long. CDR1 and CDR2 from the germline V gene are SEHNR and FQNEAQ (reference sequence). V was trimmed by 3 bases and J by 10 bases, leaving 12 bases between them. The CDR3 DNA is TGTGCCAGCAGCTTGGGGGCATCGGCAGCTTTCTTT. Its protein product is CASSLGASAAFF.

The V gene is TRBV6-8, the J gene TRBJ2-7, with D uncertain. The CDR3 loop spans 13 amino acids. Germline lookup yields CDR1 MNHGY and CDR2 SAAAGT. With 0 bases removed from V and 5 bases from J, the gap between germline ends came to 8 bases. CDR3 sequence reads: CASSYSQAHEQYF. The DNA of the CDR3 is TGTGCCAGCAGTTACTCCCAGGCACACGAGCAGTACTTC.

There are a few counts of this clonotype. The chain joins TRBV24-1 to TRBJ2-1; TRBD1 matches 7 bases. This CDR3 comprises 15 residues. Losses at the gene ends were 2 bases for V and 1 base for J; bases not matched to a gene: 1. CDR1 and CDR2 (germline): KGHDR, SFDVKD. The CDR3 loop reads CATSDSGQSYNEQFF. Written as DNA, the CDR3 is TGTGCCACCAGTGATTCGGGACAGTCCTACAATGAGCAGTTCTTC.

The chain is built from TRBV13 and TRBJ2-1; D gene ambiguous. The germline V and J ends were trimmed by 8 bases and 2 bases, with 10 bases remaining between them. The CDR3 is 13 residues long. The germline gives CDR1 PRHDT, CDR2 FYEKMQ (reference sequence). CDR3 coding DNA: TGTGCCAGCTCCCAGATCACCTACAATGAGCAGTTCTTC. It specifies CASSQITYNEQFF. Full variable domain (outside the CDR3, taken from reference TRBV13 and TRBJ2-1): AAGVIQSPRHLIKEKRETATLKCYPIPRHDTVYWYQQGPGQDPQFLISFYEKMQSDKGSIPDRFSAQQFSDYHSELNMSSLELGDSALYFCASSQITYNEQFFGPGTRLTVL.

This clonotype has ten or more counts. The CDR3 DNA reads TGTGCCAGCAGTTACCTGGATGGAGACTCCTACAATGAGCAGTTCTTC. Its translation is CASSYLDGDSYNEQFF. The rearrangement uses TRBV6-6 and TRBJ2-1; D not resolved. CDR1 and CDR2 (germline): MNHNY, SVGAGI (reference sequence). The V gene lost 2 bases and the J gene lost 0 bases, with 11 bases spanning the gap. The CDR3 has 16 amino acids.

This clonotype was observed a handful of times. The J gene is TRBJ2-4, the V gene TRBV6-8, with TRBD1 identical over 11 bases. J lost 7 bases, V lost 5 bases, and 13 bases had no gene match. This CDR3 is 17 amino acids long. The germline V gene has CDR1 MNHGY and CDR2 SAAAGT. The CDR3 region is CASSPNLPDRGLNIQYF. CDR3 nucleotides: TGTGCCAGCAGTCCGAACCTCCCGGACAGGGGGCTCAACATTCAGTACTTC.

This clonotype appeared many times. The chain has TRBV7-8 and TRBJ2-3; 10 nucleotides match TRBD2. Germline CDR1 and CDR2: SGHVS and FQNEAQ. Germline trimming cut 1 base from V and 6 bases from J; bases unmatched to any gene: 4. The CDR3 is 15 amino acids. The CDR3 DNA is TGTGCCAGCAGCTTAGAGCGGGGGGGCTTCGATACGCAGTATTTT. As protein: CASSLERGGFDTQYF.

The V gene is TRBV4-1, the J gene TRBJ2-1, with TRBD1 matching 12 bases. V shed 5 bases, J shed 9 bases, and the junction held 5 bases outside the gene matches. The germline gives CDR1 MGHRA, CDR2 YSYEKL. This CDR3 spans 14 amino acids. CDR3 sequence reads: CASSAGQGATEQFF. Here the CDR3 DNA reads TGCGCCAGCAGCGCGGGACAGGGGGCGACTGAGCAGTTCTTC.

This clonotype has a count of ten or more. The rearrangement joins TRBV12-3 or TRBV12-4 to TRBJ1-6; D is ambiguous. The CDR3 spans 14 residues. Trimming removed 5 bases at V and 7 bases at J, with 12 bases between. CDR3 DNA sequence: TGTGCCAGCAGTGCCGGGCCGGGGAATTCACCCCTCCACTTT. Translation: CASSAGPGNSPLHF.

This clonotype was detected ten times or more. The chain is built from TRBV12-3 or TRBV12-4 and TRBJ1-1; D gene unclear. CDR3 length: 11 amino acids. V lost 5 bases to trimming and J lost 6 bases, with 7 bases between them. This chain's CDR3 is CASSPGAEAFF. The DNA of the CDR3 is TGTGCCAGCAGTCCCGGCGCTGAAGCTTTCTTT.

The chain carries TRBV5-4 and TRBJ2-5; D perhaps matches TRBD2 (7 bases). The CDR3 consists of 17 residues. Deletions cut 4 bases from V and 0 bases from J, with 19 bases between. Germline values: CDR1 SGHNT, CDR2 YYREEE (reference sequence). In nucleotides, the CDR3 is TGTGCCAGCAGCCTAGAAGGGGGGGGGCAGTACCAAGAGACCCAGTACTTC. It specifies CASSLEGGGQYQETQYF.

The rearrangement joins TRBV5-4 to TRBJ1-2; maybe TRBD1 (5 bases). There are 12 residues in the CDR3. The germline CDR1 and CDR2 sequences are SGHNT and YYREEE (reference sequence). V dropped 5 bases and J dropped 6 bases, with 11 bases sitting between them. The CDR3: CASRWGGHGYTF. The CDR3, as DNA: TGTGCCAGCAGATGGGGCGGACATGGCTACACCTTC.